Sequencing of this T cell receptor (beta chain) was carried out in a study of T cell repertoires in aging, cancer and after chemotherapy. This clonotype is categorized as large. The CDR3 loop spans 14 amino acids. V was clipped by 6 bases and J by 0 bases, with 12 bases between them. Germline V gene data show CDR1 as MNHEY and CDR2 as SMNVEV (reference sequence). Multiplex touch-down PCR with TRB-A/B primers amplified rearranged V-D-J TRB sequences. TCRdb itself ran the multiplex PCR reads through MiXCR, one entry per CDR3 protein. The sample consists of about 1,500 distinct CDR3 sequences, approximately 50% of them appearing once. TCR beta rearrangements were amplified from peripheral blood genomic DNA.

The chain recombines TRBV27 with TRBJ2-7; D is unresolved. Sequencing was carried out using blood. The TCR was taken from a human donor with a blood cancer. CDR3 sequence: CASSLTPSSYEQYF. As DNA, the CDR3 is TGTGCCAGCAGCCTGACACCGAGCTCCTACGAGCAGTACTTC.